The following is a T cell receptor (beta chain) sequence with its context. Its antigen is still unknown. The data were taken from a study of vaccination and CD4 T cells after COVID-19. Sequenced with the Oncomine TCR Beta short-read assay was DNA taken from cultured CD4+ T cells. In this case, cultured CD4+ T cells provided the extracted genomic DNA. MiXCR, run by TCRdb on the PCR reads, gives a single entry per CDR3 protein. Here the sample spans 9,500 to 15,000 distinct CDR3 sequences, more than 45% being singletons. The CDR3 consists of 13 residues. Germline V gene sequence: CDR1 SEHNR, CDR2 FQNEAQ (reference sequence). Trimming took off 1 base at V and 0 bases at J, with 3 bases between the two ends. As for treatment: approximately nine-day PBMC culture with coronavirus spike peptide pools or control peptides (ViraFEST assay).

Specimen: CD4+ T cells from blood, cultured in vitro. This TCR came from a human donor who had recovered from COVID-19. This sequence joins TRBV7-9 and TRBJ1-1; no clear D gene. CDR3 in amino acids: CASSLVVNTEAFF. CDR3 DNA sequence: TGTGCCAGCAGCTTAGTTGTGAACACTGAAGCTTTCTTT.